The 22 T cell receptor beta chains below were found in one sample sequenced in a study of shared clonotypes between healthy human individuals. Method: immunoSEQ multiplex PCR; TCRdb's copy keeps in-frame clones and lacks some. This table holds a few million clones, under 95% found once. Sequenced: naive CD4+ T cells from PBMCs. Subset defined: CD45RA+ positively selected. The receptors derive from a man in his late teens or twenties in good health. Some clones in this sample may be carry-over from other donors' samples.

CDR3 bases: TGTGCCAGCAGTTACCGGGACTCCTACAATGAGCAGTTCTTC. Its protein is CASSYRDSYNEQFF. V and J are TRBV2 and TRBJ2-1, with a possible D match to TRBD2 (5 bases). The germline V and J ends were trimmed by 5 bases and 0 bases, with 8 bases remaining between them. In germline, CDR1 is SNHLY, CDR2 FYNNEI. The CDR3 sequence is 14 residues long.

This chain connects TRBV6-4 to TRBJ1-2, with unresolved D. Between the trimmed V and J ends, which lost 4 bases and 0 bases, there was a span of 12 bases. The CDR3 consists of 15 residues. Germline V gene lookup returns CDR1 MRHNA and CDR2 SNTAGT. CDR3 coding DNA: TGTGCCAGCAGTGTGTCTGTTTCACCTAACTATGGCTACACCTTC. It translates to CASSVSVSPNYGYTF.

CDR3 sequence: CASSISIGAQNTEAFF. In DNA, the CDR3 is TGTGCCAGTAGTATAAGTATCGGGGCCCAGAACACTGAAGCTTTCTTT. The chain combines TRBV19 with TRBJ1-1; weak D call: TRBD1 (5 bases). CDR3 length: 16 amino acids. Trimming stripped 2 bases from V and 1 base from J, with 14 bases between. CDR1 is LNHDA, CDR2 SQIVND, per germline (reference sequence).

This clone was seen once. CDR3 residues: CASSAFGTGTYQETQYF. The DNA of the CDR3 is TGCGCCAGCAGTGCGTTCGGGACAGGGACGTACCAAGAGACCCAGTACTTC. The V and J genes are TRBV10-2 and TRBJ2-5; 9 positions agree with TRBD1. Losses at the gene ends were 4 bases for V and 0 bases for J; bases not matched to a gene: 9. The CDR3 consists of 17 residues. Looked up from germline, CDR1 is WSHSY and CDR2 is SAAADI.

The rearrangement links TRBV28 to TRBJ2-7; 9 bases fit TRBD2. The CDR3 contains 13 residues. Looked up from germline, CDR1 is MDHEN and CDR2 is SYDVKM. V shed 8 bases, J shed 6 bases, and the junction held 8 bases outside the gene matches. The CDR3 nucleotides are TGTGCCAGCCTGGTAGCGGGAGCCTCCGAGCAGTACTTC. As protein: CASLVAGASEQYF.

The chain uses TRBV18 and TRBJ2-5; D may be TRBD2 (6 bases). This CDR3 comprises 13 residues. V was trimmed by 5 bases and J by 3 bases, leaving 10 bases between them. CDR1 is KGHSH and CDR2 is LQKENI in the germline V gene. CDR3 region: CASSWGGEETQYF. CDR3 bases: TGTGCCAGCTCATGGGGAGGCGAAGAGACCCAGTACTTC.

The chain employs TRBV9 and TRBJ2-5; 12 positions match TRBD2. Near its end, the DNA agrees better with TRBJ2-7, so the J call may be wrong. Germline V gene data show CDR1 as SGDLS and CDR2 as YYNGEE. The CDR3 consists of 16 residues. The CDR3 is CASSVGLAGDPYEQYF. The DNA of the CDR3 is TGTGCCAGCAGCGTAGGACTAGCGGGAGATCCCTACGAGCAGTACTTC.

The V and J genes are TRBV7-9 and TRBJ2-5; 8 bases are shared with TRBD2. V lost 5 bases and J lost 5; bases outside the gene matches: 13. CDR1 and CDR2 (germline): SEHNR, FQNEAQ (reference sequence). CDR3 size: 16 residues. CDR3 sequence: CASSRMGSGSLETQYF. DNA for the CDR3: TGTGCCAGCAGCCGAATGGGGAGCGGGAGCCTGGAGACCCAGTACTTC.

This clone appeared a single time. The chain recombines TRBV6-5 with TRBJ2-7, with TRBD1 identical over 10 bases. With V trimmed by 6 bases and J by 3 bases, 5 bases remained unmatched. CDR1 and CDR2 (germline): MNHEY, SVGAGI. This CDR3 region has 14 residues. CDR3 sequence (DNA): TGTGCCAGCAGCTATGGGACAGGGGTCTACGAGCAGTACTTC. Residues: CASSYGTGVYEQYF.

V and J are TRBV4-3 and TRBJ1-1, with D hard to call. This CDR3 is 15 amino acids long. Trimming pared 4 bases from V and 1 base from J, leaving 13 bases between. From germline, CDR1 is LGHNA and CDR2 YSLEER. For the CDR3, the DNA is TGCGCCAGCAGCCGCCAGACGACGCCGAACACTGAAGCTTTCTTT. Translation gives CASSRQTTPNTEAFF.

The sample holds one count of this clone. The chain has TRBV7-2 and TRBJ2-5, with 10 bases lining up with TRBD1. V dropped 5 bases and J dropped 3; count of bases not matched to a gene: 6. The CDR3 totals 15 residues. The germline gives CDR1 SGHTA, CDR2 FQGNSA. CDR3 nucleotides: TGTGCCAGCAGCCCTCCCGGGACAGGGGAAGAGACCCAGTACTTC. Protein product: CASSPPGTGEETQYF.

J is TRBJ2-7 and V is TRBV27; TRBD1 or TRBD2 may be the D gene (6 bases each). Looked up from germline, CDR1 is MNHEY and CDR2 is SMNVEV (reference sequence). This CDR3 is 13 amino acids long. Trimming cost V 6 bases and J 6 bases, with 15 bases left between them. This chain's CDR3 is CASRVGGGGEQYF. The DNA for the CDR3 is TGTGCCAGCAGGGTTGGAGGGGGTGGCGAGCAGTACTTC.

The gene calls are TRBV11-2 and TRBJ1-4, with D possibly matching TRBD1 (5 bases). V lost 3 bases to trimming and J lost 0 bases, with 11 bases between them. The germline gives CDR1 SGHAT, CDR2 FQNNGV. CDR3 length equals 16 residues. Here the CDR3 DNA reads TGTGCCAGCAGCTTTATCCGGGGGGCAACTAATGAAAAACTGTTTTTT. This codes for CASSFIRGATNEKLFF.

This clone was picked up one time. V is TRBV9 and J is TRBJ1-2, with D possibly TRBD1 on 5 matching bases. Deletions cut 0 bases from V and 8 bases from J, with 17 bases between. This CDR3 is built from 15 residues. Germline V gene sequence: CDR1 SGDLS, CDR2 YYNGEE. CDR3 nucleotide sequence: TGTGCCAGCAGCGTAGGAGGGGAGGTGGCTTGGGGCTACACCTTC. It translates to CASSVGGEVAWGYTF.

J is TRBJ2-5 and V is TRBV11-3, with no clear D. The length of the CDR3 is 14 residues. Germline V gene sequence: CDR1 SGHNT, CDR2 YENEEA. V was clipped by 0 bases and J by 5 bases, with 10 bases between them. CDR3 residues: CASSLDRASETQYF. The DNA for the CDR3 is TGTGCCAGCAGCTTAGATCGGGCGTCTGAGACCCAGTACTTC.

V usage is TRBV5-6 and J usage is TRBJ2-1; 10 bases are shared with TRBD2. The CDR3 loop spans 17 amino acids. J lost 0 bases, V lost 4 bases, and 7 bases had no gene match. Germline CDR1 is SGHDT and CDR2 is YYEEEE. The CDR3 nucleotides are TGTGCCAGCAGCGCCCCCGGACTAGCGGACTCCTACAATGAGCAGTTCTTC. Translating gives CASSAPGLADSYNEQFF.

This chain joins TRBV9 and TRBJ2-7; 7 bases match TRBD1. CDR1 is SGDLS and CDR2 is YYNGEE in the germline V gene. The CDR3 extends over 13 amino acids. The V gene end was trimmed by 6 bases and the J gene end by 0 bases; junction bases not matched to a gene: 3. The CDR3 nucleotides are TGTGCCAGCAACCGGGACAGCTCCTACGAGCAGTACTTC. Residues: CASNRDSSYEQYF.

V and J are TRBV30 and TRBJ2-3; a possible D gene is TRBD2 (7 bases). Trimming took off 1 base at V and 3 bases at J, with 14 bases between the two ends. Germline V gene lookup returns CDR1 GTSNPN and CDR2 SVGIG (reference sequence). This CDR3 spans 15 amino acids. In DNA, the CDR3 is TGTGCCTGGAGTGGGCGGAGGGGGGGGACAGATACGCAGTATTTT. Residues: CAWSGRRGGTDTQYF.

This clone was counted once. V gene TRBV14 combines with J gene TRBJ2-2, with D possibly being TRBD2 (6 bases). From germline, CDR1 is SGHDN and CDR2 FVKESK. V gave up 1 base and J gave up 0 bases, with 12 bases separating them. This CDR3 comprises 17 residues. This chain's CDR3 is CASSQVISGTNTGELFF. The CDR3, as DNA: TGTGCCAGCAGCCAAGTGATTAGCGGAACGAACACCGGGGAGCTGTTTTTT.

This clone has only one observation. The same CDR3 also results from other DNA sequences found in this sample. This chain uses TRBV5-1 with TRBJ2-7; either TRBD1 or TRBD2 may fit D (6 bases each). CDR1 is SGHRS and CDR2 is YFSETQ in the germline V gene. The CDR3 runs 14 residues. V lost 0 bases to trimming and J lost 2 bases, with 9 bases between them. The CDR3 DNA reads TGCGCCAGCAGCTTGGACAGGGAGGCCTACGAGCAGTACTTC. This sequence encodes CASSLDREAYEQYF.

The rearrangement joins TRBV5-6 to TRBJ1-5; 8 bases line up with TRBD1. CDR3 size: 17 residues. Germline trimming cut 3 bases from V and 4 bases from J; bases unmatched to any gene: 12. Germline loops: CDR1 SGHDT, CDR2 YYEEEE. The CDR3 sequence: CASSSGYGQGRNQPQHF. The CDR3 DNA reads as TGTGCCAGCAGCTCAGGTTACGGACAGGGACGGAATCAGCCCCAGCATTTT.

Notes on this clone: This sample includes further DNA sequences coding for the same CDR3. In DNA, the CDR3 is TGTGCCAGCAGCTTGAGGGGCATTAATTCACCCCTCCACTTT. This encodes CASSLRGINSPLHF. This chain connects TRBV5-6 to TRBJ1-6, with D possibly TRBD1 on 5 matching bases. Trimming cost V 1 base and J 6 bases, with 8 bases left between them. The CDR3 extends over 14 amino acids. In germline, CDR1 is SGHDT, CDR2 YYEEEE.